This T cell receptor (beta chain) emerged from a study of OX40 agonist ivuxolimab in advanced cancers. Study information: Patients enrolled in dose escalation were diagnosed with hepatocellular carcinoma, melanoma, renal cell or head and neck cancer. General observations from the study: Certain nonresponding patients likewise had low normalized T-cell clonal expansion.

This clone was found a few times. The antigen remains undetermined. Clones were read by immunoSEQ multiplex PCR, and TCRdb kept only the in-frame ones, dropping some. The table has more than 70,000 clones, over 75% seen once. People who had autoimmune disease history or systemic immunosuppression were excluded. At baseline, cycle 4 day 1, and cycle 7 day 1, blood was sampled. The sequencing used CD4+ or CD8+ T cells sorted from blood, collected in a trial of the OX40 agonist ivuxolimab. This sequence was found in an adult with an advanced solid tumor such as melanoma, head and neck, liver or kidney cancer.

The CDR3 coding sequence is TGTGCCAGTAGTATAGATTTCAGGGGGCGGACTGAAGCTTTCTTT. The encoded protein is CASSIDFRGRTEAFF. The V and J genes are TRBV19 and TRBJ1-1; 8 nucleotides agree with TRBD1. The CDR3 runs to 15 residues. The germline gives CDR1 LNHDA, CDR2 SQIVND (reference sequence). Germline trimming cut 0 bases from V and 5 bases from J; bases unmatched to any gene: 5.